This passage covers 31 T cell receptor beta chains from one sample sequenced in a study of T-cell memory formation after mild COVID-19. Using its own MiXCR run on the 5' RACE reads, TCRdb lists one record per CDR3 protein. The sample holds 530,000 or so distinct CDR3 sequences, about 18% seen once. Sequencing input: PBMCs or a T cell subset sorted from them (not recorded which). These receptors came from an adult woman who had mild COVID-19 (a few samples of this study predate the infection). Cell type and time point are not known.

The chain links TRBV27 to TRBJ1-1; D is possibly TRBD1 (5 bases). The CDR3 contains 14 residues. Germline-derived CDR1 and CDR2 are MNHEY and SMNVEV (reference sequence). V was cut by 5 bases and J by 1 base, with 11 bases left in between. CDR3 nucleotide sequence: TGTGCCAGCAGTAAAGGAGGGACGAACACTGAAGCTTTCTTT. Translated: CASSKGGTNTEAFF.

This clonotype was picked up a small number of times. The rearrangement links TRBV6-1 to TRBJ2-1, with 8 bases matching TRBD2. This CDR3 is 21 amino acids long. V shed 3 bases, J shed 4 bases, and the junction held 23 bases outside the gene matches. The germline V gene encodes CDR1 MNHNS and CDR2 SASEGT. DNA for the CDR3: TGTGCCAGCAGTGACTACGGGATGGGGTGGGGGACTAGAGGGGCATACAATGAGCAGTTCTTC. Protein: CASSDYGMGWGTRGAYNEQFF.

This clonotype has more than one count but fewer than ten. The chain couples TRBV4-2 to TRBJ2-7, with 9 nucleotides matching TRBD2. CDR1 LGHNA and CDR2 YNFKEQ come from the germline V gene. After removal of 2 bases from V and 6 bases from J, the junction contained 8 bases not matched to a gene. The CDR3 is 15 residues long. The CDR3 loop is CASSQSPGLALEQYF. The CDR3 DNA is TGTGCCAGCAGCCAAAGCCCGGGACTAGCCCTCGAGCAGTACTTC.

The V and J genes are TRBV9 and TRBJ2-3; TRBD2 aligns across 8 bases. Germline V CDR1 and CDR2: SGDLS, YYNGEE. CDR3 length equals 14 residues. The J segment lost 3 bases and the V segment lost 3 bases, leaving 3 bases of the junction unmatched. Written as DNA, the CDR3 is TGTGCCAGCAGCGGTAGCGGGGTTACAGATACGCAGTATTTT. Translated: CASSGSGVTDTQYF.

V is TRBV29-1 and J is TRBJ2-5; D may be TRBD1 or TRBD2 (6 bases each). The CDR3 is made up of 14 amino acids. The V and J ends lost 7 bases and 5 bases respectively, with 20 bases between them. Germline CDR1 reads SQVTM; CDR2 reads ANQGSEA. CDR3 DNA: TGCAGCGCCTTCCGCCGGGGGCGAAGTGAGACCCAGTACTTC. Residues: CSAFRRGRSETQYF.

The V and J genes are TRBV20-1 and TRBJ2-3, with 10 bases identical to TRBD2. The CDR3 is 15 residues long. V lost 1 base and J lost 3; bases outside the gene matches: 4. The germline gives CDR1 DFQATT, CDR2 SNEGSKA (reference sequence). CDR3 sequence reads: CSARGRSGGTDTQYF. The CDR3 coding sequence is TGCAGTGCTAGAGGTCGTAGCGGGGGGACAGATACGCAGTATTTT.

The CDR3 sequence: CASSLYGTRETQYF. CDR3 DNA sequence: TGTGCCAGCAGCTTATATGGGACAAGAGAGACCCAGTACTTC. The gene calls are TRBV7-6 and TRBJ2-5; possible D gene TRBD1, 6 bases. The length of the CDR3 is 14 residues. The ends were cut back, 2 bases at V and 4 bases at J, with 11 bases in the middle. Germline V CDR1 and CDR2: SGHVS, FNYEAQ.

This clonotype has only a few counts. V and J are TRBV7-9 and TRBJ1-1; D unresolved. CDR1 is SEHNR, CDR2 FQNEAQ, per germline (reference sequence). Trimming left V 6 bases short and J 0 bases short, with 8 bases between. The length of the CDR3 is 13 residues. The CDR3 is CASRDPLNTEAFF. The CDR3 DNA follows: TGTGCCAGCAGGGACCCCTTGAACACTGAAGCTTTCTTT.

The genes are TRBV5-1 and TRBJ1-3; D ambiguous. The V gene's germline CDR1 is SGHRS and CDR2 YFSETQ. The V gene lost 4 bases and the J gene lost 0 bases, with 8 bases spanning the gap. The CDR3 extends over 14 amino acids. In DNA, the CDR3 is TGCGCCAGCAGCGCCTCGGGCTCTGGAAACACCATATATTTT. It is translated as CASSASGSGNTIYF.

The chain links TRBV7-7 to TRBJ2-1; TRBD1 agrees at 8 bases. V shed 5 bases and J 9 bases; nucleotides not matched to a gene: 9. Germline CDR1 reads SSHAT; CDR2 reads FNYEAQ (reference sequence). The CDR3 runs to 14 residues. The CDR3 coding sequence is TGTGCCAGCAGCCCCTGGGACAGGAGCGGTGAGCAGTTCTTC. Protein sequence: CASSPWDRSGEQFF.

The chain joins TRBV4-3 to TRBJ2-2; 13 nucleotides line up with TRBD2. Per germline, CDR1 LGHNA and CDR2 YSLEER. This CDR3 region has 18 residues. J was trimmed by 7 bases and V by 0 bases; bases with no gene match: 8. Written as DNA, the CDR3 is TGCGCCAGCAGCCAAGAAGGACTAGCGGGAGTAATTTTCGGGGAGCTGTTTTTT. This translates into CASSQEGLAGVIFGELFF.

This clonotype was counted only a few times. The genes are TRBV5-1 and TRBJ1-3, with D unresolved. Trimming stripped 4 bases from V and 0 bases from J, with 8 bases between. There are 14 residues in the CDR3. CDR1 and CDR2 from the germline V gene are SGHRS and YFSETQ. DNA of the CDR3: TGCGCCAGCAGCGCAGAGAGCTCTGGAAACACCATATATTTT. Amino acids: CASSAESSGNTIYF.

The gene calls are TRBV4-1 and TRBJ2-7; 9 positions match TRBD2. This CDR3 is 15 amino acids long. J gave up 4 bases and V 3 bases, and 7 bases lay outside the gene matches. Germline CDR1 is MGHRA and CDR2 is YSYEKL. CDR3 sequence: CASSHMGLAPYEQYF. The CDR3 DNA sequence: TGCGCCAGCAGCCACATGGGACTAGCTCCGTACGAGCAGTACTTC.

This chain uses TRBV5-1 with TRBJ2-5; TRBD2 matches 8 bases. V dropped 2 bases and J dropped 3; count of bases not matched to a gene: 6. The CDR3 is 15 amino acids. The V gene's germline CDR1 is SGHRS and CDR2 YFSETQ. The chain's CDR3 is CASSFERGPEETQYF. The CDR3 DNA sequence: TGCGCCAGCAGCTTCGAGCGGGGGCCGGAAGAGACCCAGTACTTC.

The chain carries TRBV24-1 and TRBJ2-2; 8 positions match TRBD1. CDR3 size: 14 residues. From germline, CDR1 is KGHDR and CDR2 SFDVKD. V shed 9 bases, J shed 1 base, and the junction held 3 bases outside the gene matches. This CDR3 reads CATSGTGNTGELFF. In DNA, the CDR3 is TGTGCCACCTCCGGGACAGGGAACACCGGGGAGCTGTTTTTT.

V usage is TRBV5-5 and J usage is TRBJ1-1, with 7 bases that match TRBD1. V lost 4 bases to trimming and J lost 6 bases; unmatched junction nucleotides: 12. Germline-derived CDR1 and CDR2 are SGHKS and YYEKEE (reference sequence). CDR3 length: 15 amino acids. The CDR3 sequence: CASSVVGGGKAEAFF. The CDR3 coding sequence is TGTGCCAGCAGCGTTGTTGGAGGGGGCAAGGCTGAAGCTTTCTTT.

This clonotype showed up just a few times. V is TRBV11-3 and J is TRBJ2-1, with a possible D match to TRBD1 (6 bases). The CDR3 is 14 residues long. Per the germline V gene, CDR1 is SGHNT and CDR2 is YENEEA. With 3 bases removed from V and 7 bases from J, the gap between germline ends came to 13 bases. CDR3 protein: CASSFPDRANEQFF. The CDR3 DNA reads TGTGCCAGCAGCTTCCCGGACAGAGCTAATGAGCAGTTCTTC. The full variable domain, in which reference TRBV11-3 and TRBJ2-1 provide the parts outside the CDR3, is EAGVVQSPRYKIIEKKQPVAFWCNPISGHNTLYWYLQNLGQGPELLIRYENEEAVDDSQLPKDRFSAERLKGVDSTLKIQPAELGDSAVYLCASSFPDRANEQFFGPGTRLTVL.

The chain is built from TRBV5-1 and TRBJ2-7; 7 bases fit TRBD1. The CDR3 covers 17 residues. Per the germline V gene, CDR1 is SGHRS and CDR2 is YFSETQ. Trimming removed 3 bases from V and 2 bases from J; junction bases left unmatched: 14. The CDR3: CASSSITTGPSAYEQYF. CDR3 DNA: TGCGCCAGCAGCTCAATAACGACAGGGCCGAGTGCCTACGAGCAGTACTTC. The variable domain in full, with the rest retrieved from reference TRBV5-1 and TRBJ2-7, is KAGVTQTPRYLIKTRGQQVTLSCSPISGHRSVSWYQQTPGQGLQFLFEYFSETQRNKGNFPGRFSGRQFSNSRSEMNVSTLELGDSALYLCASSSITTGPSAYEQYFGPGTRLTVT.

This clonotype was seen more than once but under ten times. J is TRBJ2-3 and V is TRBV20-1; 8 bases map to TRBD2. The CDR3 extends over 15 amino acids. After removal of 1 base from V and 3 bases from J, the junction contained 6 bases not matched to a gene. The germline V gene encodes CDR1 DFQATT and CDR2 SNEGSKA (reference sequence). CDR3 protein: CSARGPGLGTDTQYF. DNA for the CDR3: TGCAGTGCTAGAGGACCGGGACTAGGTACAGATACGCAGTATTTT.

The chain has TRBV12-3 or TRBV12-4 and TRBJ2-1; TRBD2 matches 12 bases. The junction had 5 bases not matched to a gene; V was cut back by 6 bases and J by 5 bases. The CDR3 spans 15 residues. CDR3: CASRQLAGGHNEQFF. CDR3 sequence (DNA): TGTGCCAGCAGACAACTAGCGGGGGGCCACAATGAGCAGTTCTTC.

CDR3 DNA sequence: TGCAGCGTTGAGTCGCAGGGCAGGGGAAACACCATATATTTT. Protein product: CSVESQGRGNTIYF. The rearrangement uses TRBV29-1 and TRBJ1-3, with D tentatively TRBD1 (5 bases). The CDR3 extends over 14 amino acids. Trimming removed 3 bases at V and 4 bases at J, with 13 bases between. Germline loops: CDR1 SQVTM, CDR2 ANQGSEA.

Only a few counts were recorded for this clonotype. This chain connects TRBV5-1 to TRBJ2-4; no clear D. Germline V gives CDR1 SGHRS, CDR2 YFSETQ. This CDR3 region has 15 residues. Between the trimmed V and J ends, which lost 6 bases and 12 bases, there was a span of 25 bases. CDR3 region: CASNDGRWQAKYQYF. The CDR3 DNA sequence: TGCGCCAGCAACGATGGTCGGTGGCAGGCAAAATATCAGTACTTC.

This clonotype was recorded a few times. The gene calls are TRBV7-3 and TRBJ2-1; tentative D call: TRBD1 (7 bases). The V and J ends lost 5 bases and 0 bases respectively, with 11 bases between them. The length of the CDR3 is 15 residues. Germline lookup yields CDR1 SGHTA and CDR2 FQGTGA. In DNA, the CDR3 is TGTGCCAGCAGCCCCCAGGGGGGCTCCTACAATGAGCAGTTCTTC. It codes for CASSPQGGSYNEQFF.

The table lists this clonotype with a few counts. The chain links TRBV4-2 to TRBJ1-2, with D uncertain. V lost 4 bases and J 0 bases, leaving 6 bases between the germline ends. This CDR3 region has 13 residues. CDR1 is LGHNA and CDR2 is YNFKEQ in the germline V gene. CDR3 DNA sequence: TGTGCCAGCAGCCCCCCAGCTAACTATGGCTACACCTTC. Translated, it gives CASSPPANYGYTF.

This clonotype was observed a few times. This chain uses TRBV12-3 or TRBV12-4 with TRBJ1-2; perhaps TRBD1 as D (6 bases). The CDR3 length is 13 residues. V lost 6 bases to trimming and J lost 8 bases, with 16 bases between them. The CDR3 protein is CASRPGGLAGYTF. For the CDR3, the DNA is TGTGCCAGCAGACCTGGGGGGCTCGCGGGCTACACCTTC.

This chain uses TRBV5-4 with TRBJ2-7, with 10 bases fitting TRBD2. The CDR3 sequence is 15 residues long. The germline V gene encodes CDR1 SGHNT and CDR2 YYREEE (reference sequence). V was pared by 2 bases and J by 1 base, with 3 bases of the junction left unmatched. The DNA of the CDR3 is TGTGCCAGCAGCTTAGGGGGACTAGCGTCCTACGAGCAGTACTTC. It specifies CASSLGGLASYEQYF.

This clonotype was counted between two and nine times. This chain joins TRBV6-5 and TRBJ2-3, with 7 bases aligning to TRBD1. The CDR3 consists of 14 residues. V was pared by 5 bases and J by 1 base, with 3 bases of the junction left unmatched. Germline values: CDR1 MNHEY, CDR2 SVGAGI. The CDR3 DNA reads as TGTGCCAGCAGTGCTACAGGGGGCACAGATACGCAGTATTTT. Protein: CASSATGGTDTQYF.

This clonotype was seen a few times. The chain uses TRBV5-1 and TRBJ2-1; 10 nucleotides match TRBD1. Germline V gene sequence: CDR1 SGHRS, CDR2 YFSETQ. The ends lost 7 bases at V and 6 bases at J; junction bases unmatched: 4. This CDR3 comprises 13 residues. Written as DNA, the CDR3 is TGCGCCAGCCGGGGACAGGGGATCAATGAGCAGTTCTTC. Translated, it gives CASRGQGINEQFF.

J is TRBJ2-3 and V is TRBV5-1; 8 bases map to TRBD1. The germline V gene encodes CDR1 SGHRS and CDR2 YFSETQ. CDR3 length: 15 amino acids. The junction had 7 bases not matched to a gene; V was cut back by 4 bases and J by 3 bases. The CDR3 is CASSLQGGETDTQYF. Here the CDR3 DNA reads TGCGCCAGCAGCCTACAGGGGGGCGAGACAGATACGCAGTATTTT.

The rearrangement uses TRBV7-8 and TRBJ2-5; TRBD1 agrees at 7 bases. Germline V gene data show CDR1 as SGHVS and CDR2 as FQNEAQ. This CDR3 region has 18 residues. V shed 2 bases and J 1 base; nucleotides not matched to a gene: 13. The CDR3, as DNA: TGTGCCAGCAGCTTACGGGGTCGGGCAGGGGGTCGCCAAGAGACCCAGTACTTC. Translated: CASSLRGRAGGRQETQYF. Complete variable domain (other parts from reference TRBV7-8 and TRBJ2-5): GAGVSQSPRYKVAKRGQDVALRCDPISGHVSLFWYQQALGQGPEFLTYFQNEAQLDKSGLPSDRFFAERPEGSVSTLKIQRTQQEDSAVYLCASSLRGRAGGRQETQYFGPGTRLLVL.

The chain has TRBV3-1 and TRBJ2-3, with D perhaps matching TRBD1 (10 bases). Germline V CDR1 and CDR2: LGHDT, YNNKEL (reference sequence). Trimming pared 2 bases from V and 0 bases from J, leaving 30 bases between. CDR3 length equals 22 residues. The CDR3 loop reads CASSQPLGTGDRLAESTDTQYF. The CDR3 DNA sequence: TGTGCCAGCAGCCAACCCCTTGGGACAGGGGACAGACTAGCGGAAAGCACAGATACGCAGTATTTT.